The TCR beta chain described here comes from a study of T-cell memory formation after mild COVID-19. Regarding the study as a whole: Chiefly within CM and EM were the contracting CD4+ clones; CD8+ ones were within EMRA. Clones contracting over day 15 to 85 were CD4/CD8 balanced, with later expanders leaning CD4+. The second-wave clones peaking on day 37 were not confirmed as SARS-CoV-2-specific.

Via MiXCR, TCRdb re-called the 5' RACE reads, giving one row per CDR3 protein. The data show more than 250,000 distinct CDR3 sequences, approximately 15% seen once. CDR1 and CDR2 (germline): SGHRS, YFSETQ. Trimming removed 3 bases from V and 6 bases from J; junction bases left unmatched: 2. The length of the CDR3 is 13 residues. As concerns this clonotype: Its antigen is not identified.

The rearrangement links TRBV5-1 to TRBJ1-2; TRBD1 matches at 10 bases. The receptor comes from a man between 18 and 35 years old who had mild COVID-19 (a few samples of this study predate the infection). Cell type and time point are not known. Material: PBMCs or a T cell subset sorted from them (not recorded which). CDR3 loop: CASSSGQGDGYTF. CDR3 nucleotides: TGCGCCAGCAGCTCCGGACAGGGGGATGGCTACACCTTC.